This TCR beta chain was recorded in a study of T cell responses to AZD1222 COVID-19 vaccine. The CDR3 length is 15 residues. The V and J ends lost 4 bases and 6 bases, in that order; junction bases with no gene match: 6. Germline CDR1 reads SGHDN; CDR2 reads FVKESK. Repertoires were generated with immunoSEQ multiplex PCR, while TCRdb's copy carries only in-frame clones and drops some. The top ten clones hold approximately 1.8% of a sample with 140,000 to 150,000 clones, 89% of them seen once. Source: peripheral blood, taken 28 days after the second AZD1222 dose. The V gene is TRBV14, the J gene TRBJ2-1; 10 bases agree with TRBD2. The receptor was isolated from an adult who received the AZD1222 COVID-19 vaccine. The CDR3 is CASSLAGGLANEQFF. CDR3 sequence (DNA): TGTGCCAGCAGCCTAGCGGGAGGCCTCGCCAATGAGCAGTTCTTC.